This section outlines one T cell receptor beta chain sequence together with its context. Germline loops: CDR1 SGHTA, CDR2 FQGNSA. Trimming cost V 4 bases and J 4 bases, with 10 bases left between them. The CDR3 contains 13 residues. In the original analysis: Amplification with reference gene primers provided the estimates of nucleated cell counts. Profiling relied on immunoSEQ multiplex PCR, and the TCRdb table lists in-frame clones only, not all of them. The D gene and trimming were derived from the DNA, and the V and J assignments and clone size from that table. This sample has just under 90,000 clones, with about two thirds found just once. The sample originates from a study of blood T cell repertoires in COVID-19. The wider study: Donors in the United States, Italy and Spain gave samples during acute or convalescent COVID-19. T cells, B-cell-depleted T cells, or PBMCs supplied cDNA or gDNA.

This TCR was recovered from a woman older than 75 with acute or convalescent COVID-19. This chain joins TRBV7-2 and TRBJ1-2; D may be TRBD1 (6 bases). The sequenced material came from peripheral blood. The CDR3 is CASSSGVGYGYTF. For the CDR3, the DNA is TGTGCCAGCAGCTCAGGGGTGGGCTATGGCTACACCTTC.